This T cell receptor beta chain emerged from a study of blood T cell repertoires in COVID-19. Sequenced by immunoSEQ multiplex PCR; TCRdb stores in-frame clones only, minus some. The sample yields 26,000 or so clones, approximately 70% seen once. V lost 0 bases and J 11 bases, leaving 14 bases between the germline ends. The CDR3 is 13 residues long. Per the germline V gene, CDR1 is GTSNPN and CDR2 is SVGIG (reference sequence). Sequences were obtained from peripheral blood. This clonotype was obtained from a man between 60 and 70 years old with active or convalescent COVID-19. V usage is TRBV30 and J usage is TRBJ2-1; no firm D call. Here the CDR3 DNA reads TGTGCCTGGAGTGTCTTGGCCCTTCGAAAGCAGTTCTTC. Amino acids: CAWSVLALRKQFF.